Listed here is a single T cell receptor beta chain. These data belong to a study of PD-L1 blockade in urothelial cancer. The table came from immunoSEQ multiplex PCR; TCRdb's copy has only in-frame clones and leaves some out. The data show tens of thousands of clones, with more than 65% seen just once and 3.5% to 4.5% held by the top ten. Trimming removed 6 bases from V and 11 bases from J, with 19 bases in between. There are 13 residues in the CDR3. CDR1 is MNHEY and CDR2 is SVGAGI in the germline V gene. This clonotype was obtained from a man between 65 and 85 years old with urothelial cancer. This sample comprised PBMCs, obtained around atezolizumab (anti-PD-L1) treatment. The J gene is TRBJ1-1, the V gene TRBV6-5; D might be TRBD1 (6 bases). DNA of the CDR3: TGTGCCAGCAGCCTCCGGGACAAGGGAACCGCTTTCTTT. Amino acids: CASSLRDKGTAFF.